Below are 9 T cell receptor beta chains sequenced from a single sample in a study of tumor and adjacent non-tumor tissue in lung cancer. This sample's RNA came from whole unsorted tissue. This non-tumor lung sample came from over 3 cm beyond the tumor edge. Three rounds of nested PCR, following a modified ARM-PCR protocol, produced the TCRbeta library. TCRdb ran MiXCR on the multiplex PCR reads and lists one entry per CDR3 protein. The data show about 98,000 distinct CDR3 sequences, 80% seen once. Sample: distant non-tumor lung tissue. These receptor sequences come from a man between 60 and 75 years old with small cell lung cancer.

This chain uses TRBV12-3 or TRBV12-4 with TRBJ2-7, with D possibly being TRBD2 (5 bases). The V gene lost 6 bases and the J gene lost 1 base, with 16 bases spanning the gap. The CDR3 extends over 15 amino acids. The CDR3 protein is CASRGPWTESYEQYV. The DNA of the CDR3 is TGTGCCAGCAGAGGACCATGGACTGAATCCTACGAGCAGTACGTC.

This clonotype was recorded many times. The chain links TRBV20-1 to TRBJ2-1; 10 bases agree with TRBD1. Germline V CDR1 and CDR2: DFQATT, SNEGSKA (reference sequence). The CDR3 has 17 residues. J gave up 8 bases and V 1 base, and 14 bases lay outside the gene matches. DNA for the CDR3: TGCAGTGCTAGAGGTGAAATGACAGGGGGCATCTCCCATGAGCAGTTCTTC. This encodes CSARGEMTGGISHEQFF.

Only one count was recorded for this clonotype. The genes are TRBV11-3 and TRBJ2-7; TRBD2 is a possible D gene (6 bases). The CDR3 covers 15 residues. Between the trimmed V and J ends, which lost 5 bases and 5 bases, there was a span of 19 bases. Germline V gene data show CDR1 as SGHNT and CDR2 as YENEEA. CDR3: CASSLYHGTPNEQYF. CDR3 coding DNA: TGTGCCAGCAGCCTCTACCATGGGACTCCCAACGAGCAGTACTTC.

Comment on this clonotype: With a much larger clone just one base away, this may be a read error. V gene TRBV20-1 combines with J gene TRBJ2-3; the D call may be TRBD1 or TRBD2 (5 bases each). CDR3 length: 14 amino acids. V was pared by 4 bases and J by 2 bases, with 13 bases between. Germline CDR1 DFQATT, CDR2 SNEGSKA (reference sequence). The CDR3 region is CSANETAATDTQYF. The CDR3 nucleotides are TGCAGTGCTAATGAGACAGCGGCCACAGATACGCAGTATTTT.

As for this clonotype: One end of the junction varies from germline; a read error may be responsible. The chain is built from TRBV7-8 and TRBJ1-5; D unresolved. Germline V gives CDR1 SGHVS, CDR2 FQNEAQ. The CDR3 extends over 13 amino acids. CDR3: CASNLNRNQPQHF. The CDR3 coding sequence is TGTGCCAGCAACTTAAATAGGAATCAGCCCCAGCATTTT.

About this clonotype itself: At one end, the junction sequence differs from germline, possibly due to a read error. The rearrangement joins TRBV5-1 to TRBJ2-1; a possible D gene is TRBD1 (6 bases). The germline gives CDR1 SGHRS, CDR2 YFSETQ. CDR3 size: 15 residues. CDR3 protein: CASSLGAPEAGEQFF. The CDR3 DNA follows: TGCGCCAGCAGTTTGGGGGCCCCGGAAGCCGGTGAGCAGTTCTTC.

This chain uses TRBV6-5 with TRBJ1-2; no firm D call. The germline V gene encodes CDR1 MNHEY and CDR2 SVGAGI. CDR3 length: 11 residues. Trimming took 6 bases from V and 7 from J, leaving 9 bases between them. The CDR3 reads CASRPWVGYTF. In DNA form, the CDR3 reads TGTGCCAGCAGGCCTTGGGTTGGCTACACCTTC.

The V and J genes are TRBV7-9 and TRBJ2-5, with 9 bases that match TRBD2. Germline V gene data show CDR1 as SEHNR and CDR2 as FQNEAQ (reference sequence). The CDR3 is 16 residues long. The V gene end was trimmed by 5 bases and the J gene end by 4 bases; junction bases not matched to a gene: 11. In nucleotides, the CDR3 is TGTGCCAGCAGCACGGTTCTAGCGGGATGGCTAGAGACCCAGTACTTC. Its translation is CASSTVLAGWLETQYF.

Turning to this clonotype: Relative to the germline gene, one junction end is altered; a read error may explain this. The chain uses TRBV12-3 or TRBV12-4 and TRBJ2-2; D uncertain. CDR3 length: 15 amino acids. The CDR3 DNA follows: TGTGTCAGCAGTTTACGACTTATGAATACCGGGGAGCTGTTTTTT. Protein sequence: CVSSLRLMNTGELFF.